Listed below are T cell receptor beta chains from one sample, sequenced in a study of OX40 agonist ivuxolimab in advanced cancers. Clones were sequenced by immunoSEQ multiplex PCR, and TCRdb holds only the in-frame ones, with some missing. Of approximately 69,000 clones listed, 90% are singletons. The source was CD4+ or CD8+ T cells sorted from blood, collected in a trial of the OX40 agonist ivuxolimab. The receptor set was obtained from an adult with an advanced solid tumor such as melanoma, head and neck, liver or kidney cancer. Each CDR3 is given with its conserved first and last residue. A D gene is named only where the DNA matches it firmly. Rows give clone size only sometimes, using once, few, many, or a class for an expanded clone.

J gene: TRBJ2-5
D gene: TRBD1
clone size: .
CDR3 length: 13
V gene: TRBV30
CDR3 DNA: TGTGCCTGGACCGGACAGGTCCAAGAGACCCAGTACTTC
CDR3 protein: CAWTGQVQETQYF

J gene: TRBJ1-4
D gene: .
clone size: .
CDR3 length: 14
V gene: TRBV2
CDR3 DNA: TGTGCCAGCTCTCAAGCCGGAACTAATGAAAAACTGTTTTTT
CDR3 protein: CASSQAGTNEKLFF

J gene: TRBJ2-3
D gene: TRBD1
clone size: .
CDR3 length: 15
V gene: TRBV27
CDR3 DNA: TGTGCCAGCAGTCCGGACAGGACTTCCACAGATACGCAGTATTTT
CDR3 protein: CASSPDRTSTDTQYF

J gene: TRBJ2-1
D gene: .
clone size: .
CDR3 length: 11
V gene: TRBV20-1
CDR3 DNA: TGCAGTGCAAGCACAGTAAATGAGCAGTTCTTC
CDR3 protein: CSASTVNEQFF

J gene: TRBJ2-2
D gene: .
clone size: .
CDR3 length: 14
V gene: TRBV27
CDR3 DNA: TGTGCCACCCGATTATCTTCGGGCACCGGGGAGCTGTTTTTT
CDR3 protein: CATRLSSGTGELFF

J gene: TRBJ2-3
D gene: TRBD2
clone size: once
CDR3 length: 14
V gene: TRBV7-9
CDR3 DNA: TGTGCCAGCAGCTCTTCTGGACTAGGAGATACGCAGTATTTT
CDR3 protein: CASSSSGLGDTQYF

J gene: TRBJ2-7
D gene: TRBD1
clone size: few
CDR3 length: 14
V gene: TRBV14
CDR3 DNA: TGTGCCAGCAATCCAGGGGGCCTCCCCTACGAGCAGTACTTC
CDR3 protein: CASNPGGLPYEQYF

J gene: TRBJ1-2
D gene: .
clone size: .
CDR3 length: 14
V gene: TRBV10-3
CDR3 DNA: TGTGCCATCAGTGAAGTGTCGGGGGCCTATGGCTACACCTTC
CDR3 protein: CAISEVSGAYGYTF

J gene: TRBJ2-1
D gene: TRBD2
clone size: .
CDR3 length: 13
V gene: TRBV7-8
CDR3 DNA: TGTGCCAGCAGCCCCGGGGGGGGCGATGAGCAGTTCTTC
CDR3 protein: CASSPGGGDEQFF

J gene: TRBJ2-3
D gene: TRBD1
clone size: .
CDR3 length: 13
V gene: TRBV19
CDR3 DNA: TGTGCCAGCCGGGACAGGGGCCCAGATACGCAGTATTTT
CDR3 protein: CASRDRGPDTQYF

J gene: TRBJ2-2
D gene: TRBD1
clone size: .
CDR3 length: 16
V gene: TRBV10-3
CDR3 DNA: TGTGCCATCAGTGAGTCTACAGGGGGTACCACCGAGGAGCTGTTTTTT
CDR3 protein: CAISESTGGTTEELFF

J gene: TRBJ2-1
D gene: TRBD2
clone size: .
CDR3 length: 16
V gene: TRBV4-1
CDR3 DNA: TGCGCCAGCAGCCAAGAGATAGCGGGAGGGTACAATGAGCAGTTCTTC
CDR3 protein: CASSQEIAGGYNEQFF

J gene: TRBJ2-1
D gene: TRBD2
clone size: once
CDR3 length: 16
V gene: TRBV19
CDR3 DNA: TGTGCCAGTAGTACCTTAGCGGGGGTTCCCTACAATGAGCAGTTCTTC
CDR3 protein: CASSTLAGVPYNEQFF

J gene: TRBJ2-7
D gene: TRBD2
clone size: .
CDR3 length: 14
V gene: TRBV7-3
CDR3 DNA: TGTGCCAGCATCGGACTAGCGGGAGACCACGAGCAGTACTTC
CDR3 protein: CASIGLAGDHEQYF

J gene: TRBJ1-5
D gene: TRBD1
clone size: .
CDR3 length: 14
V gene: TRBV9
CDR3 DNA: TGTGCCAGCAGCCTGGACAGGGGCAATCAGCCCCAGCATTTT
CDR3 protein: CASSLDRGNQPQHF

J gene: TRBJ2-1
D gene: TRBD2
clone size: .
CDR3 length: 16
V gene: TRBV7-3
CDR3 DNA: TGTGCCAGCAGCTTTGGGGGGCTAGCGGGAGTTAATGAGCAGTTCTTC
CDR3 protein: CASSFGGLAGVNEQFF

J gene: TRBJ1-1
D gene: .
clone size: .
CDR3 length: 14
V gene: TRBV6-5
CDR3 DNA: TGTGCCAGCAGGTCGACAACCATGAACACTGAAGCTTTCTTT
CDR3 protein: CASRSTTMNTEAFF

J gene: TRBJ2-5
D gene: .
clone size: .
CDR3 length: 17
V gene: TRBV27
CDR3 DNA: TGTGCCAGCAGTTTATCAGGGGTCTCCTGGTCAGCGGAGACCCAGTACTTC
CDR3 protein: CASSLSGVSWSAETQYF

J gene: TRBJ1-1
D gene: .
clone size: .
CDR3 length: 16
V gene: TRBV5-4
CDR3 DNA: TGTGCCAGCAGCTTGGCGACAGGAGTTTTAGGCACTGAAGCTTTCTTT
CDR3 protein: CASSLATGVLGTEAFF

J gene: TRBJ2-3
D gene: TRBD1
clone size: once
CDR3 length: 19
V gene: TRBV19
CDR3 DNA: TGTGCCAGTAGTATAGATCTCGGACAGGGAGAATCCAGCACAGATACGCAGTATTTT
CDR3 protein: CASSIDLGQGESSTDTQYF

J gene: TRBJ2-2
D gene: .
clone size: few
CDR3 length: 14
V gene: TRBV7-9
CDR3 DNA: TGTGCCAGCAGCTTAGGGGGCTTGACCGGGGAGCTGTTTTTT
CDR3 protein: CASSLGGLTGELFF

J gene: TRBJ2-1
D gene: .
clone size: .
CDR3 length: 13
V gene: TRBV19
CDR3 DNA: TGTGCCAGTAGTATCGGGCAATACAATGAGCAGTTCTTC
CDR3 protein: CASSIGQYNEQFF

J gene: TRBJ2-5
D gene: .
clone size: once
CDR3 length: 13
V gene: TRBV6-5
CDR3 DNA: TGTGCCAGCAGTTACGCCAGGGCTACGACCCAGTACTTC
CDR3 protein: CASSYARATTQYF

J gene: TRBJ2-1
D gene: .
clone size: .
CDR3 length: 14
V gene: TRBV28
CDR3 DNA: TGTGCCAGCAATCAGGGGCGCTCCTACAATGAGCAGTTCTTC
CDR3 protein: CASNQGRSYNEQFF